A single sample gave rise to the 18 T cell receptor beta chains below, sequenced in a study of OX40 agonist ivuxolimab in advanced cancers. Sequencing was performed with immunoSEQ multiplex PCR; in TCRdb, only in-frame clones are kept and a portion is missing. The sample consists of tens of thousands of clones, around nine tenths of them appearing once. The sequencing here drew on CD4+ or CD8+ T cells sorted from blood, taken in a trial of the OX40 agonist ivuxolimab. These receptors all come from an adult with an advanced solid tumor such as melanoma, head and neck, liver or kidney cancer.

V and J are TRBV7-9 and TRBJ1-2; weak D call: TRBD1 (5 bases). CDR3 size: 13 residues. The germline V gene has CDR1 SEHNR and CDR2 FQNEAQ (reference sequence). The V gene lost 0 bases and the J gene lost 5 bases, with 7 bases spanning the gap. This CDR3 reads CASSLAGVYGYTF. CDR3 sequence (DNA): TGTGCCAGCAGCTTAGCAGGGGTATATGGCTACACCTTC.

The rearrangement uses TRBV28 and TRBJ2-5; no clear D. Trimming took 5 bases from V and 2 from J, leaving 6 bases between them. CDR1 is MDHEN, CDR2 SYDVKM, per germline. The CDR3 covers 12 residues. DNA of the CDR3: TGTGCCAGCAGTCAGACACAAGAGACCCAGTACTTC. Translation: CASSQTQETQYF.

The genes are TRBV2 and TRBJ2-7, with D hard to call. Between the trimmed V and J ends, which lost 6 bases and 0 bases, there was a span of 6 bases. Germline V gene sequence: CDR1 SNHLY, CDR2 FYNNEI. The CDR3 sequence is 12 residues long. CDR3 coding DNA: TGTGCCAGCAGGGCAGTCTCCTACGAGCAGTACTTC. It is translated as CASRAVSYEQYF.

The chain combines TRBV12-2 with TRBJ1-5. TRBV12-2 is a known pseudogene. This CDR3 contains 15 residues. The CDR3 is CASRAHCYSNQPQHF. The CDR3 bases are TGTGCAAGTCGCGCACACTGCTATAGCAATCAGCCCCAGCATTTT.

Comment on this clone: This sample includes further DNA sequences coding for the same CDR3. This chain links TRBV6-1 with TRBJ1-4; 9 nucleotides line up with TRBD1. Trimming removed 4 bases from V and 6 bases from J; junction bases left unmatched: 6. This CDR3 is 15 amino acids long. Germline V lookup: CDR1 MNHNS, CDR2 SASEGT. The CDR3 here is CASSGTGDGDEKLFF. DNA for the CDR3: TGTGCCAGCAGTGGGACAGGGGATGGTGATGAAAAACTGTTTTTT.

There are a few counts of this clone. The chain combines TRBV11-2 with TRBJ1-2, with 7 positions matching TRBD1. Germline V gene lookup returns CDR1 SGHAT and CDR2 FQNNGV. Germline trimming cut 1 base from V and 8 bases from J; bases unmatched to any gene: 7. This CDR3 is 14 amino acids long. CDR3 sequence reads: CASSLGQGEVGYTF. The DNA of the CDR3 is TGTGCCAGCAGCTTAGGCCAGGGGGAAGTGGGCTACACCTTC.

This chain uses TRBV11-3 with TRBJ2-6, with 7 bases identical to TRBD2. The trim removed 4 bases at V and 3 bases at J, leaving 3 bases unmatched. The CDR3 runs 15 residues. CDR1 is SGHNT and CDR2 is YENEEA in the germline V gene. DNA of the CDR3: TGTGCCAGCAGCTCCCGGGGGGTTGGGGCCAACGTCCTGACTTTC. Translated, it gives CASSSRGVGANVLTF.

This chain connects TRBV25-1 to TRBJ2-4; TRBD1 agrees at 8 bases. The CDR3 is 14 amino acids. Looked up from germline, CDR1 is MGHDK and CDR2 is SYGVNS. V was pared by 4 bases and J by 7 bases, with 6 bases of the junction left unmatched. The CDR3 is CASSGTGTGNIQYF. DNA for the CDR3: TGTGCCAGCAGTGGGACAGGGACCGGGAACATTCAGTACTTC.

This chain connects TRBV21-1 to TRBJ1-2; the table's D call, TRBD1, was not checked against the DNA. TRBV21-1 is a pseudogene segment. CDR3 size: 17 residues. DNA for the CDR3: TGTGCCAGCAGCACAAAAATAGTGGACAGGGGGCTTTGGGGCTACACCTTC. Protein product: CASSTKIVDRGLWGYTF.

V gene TRBV5-1 combines with J gene TRBJ2-3; D is possibly TRBD1 (6 bases). Trimming cost V 2 bases and J 3 bases, with 10 bases left between them. This CDR3 region has 14 residues. CDR1 and CDR2 (germline): SGHRS, YFSETQ. The CDR3 here is CASSLGQRTDTQYF. The DNA of the CDR3 is TGCGCCAGCAGCTTAGGACAGAGAACAGATACGCAGTATTTT.

The genes are TRBV30 and TRBJ2-7; no clear D gene. With 2 bases removed from V and 5 bases from J, the gap between germline ends came to 13 bases. This CDR3 is built from 13 residues. Looked up from germline, CDR1 is GTSNPN and CDR2 is SVGIG (reference sequence). In DNA, the CDR3 is TGTGCCTGGAGTAAAGGTAATCCTCACGAGCAGTACTTC. This gives the protein CAWSKGNPHEQYF.

Concerning this clone itself: Other DNA sequences in the same sample also yield this CDR3. This rearrangement joins TRBV11-3 to TRBJ2-3; D is unresolved. V dropped 1 base and J dropped 2 bases, with 7 bases sitting between them. CDR1 is SGHNT, CDR2 YENEEA, per germline. The CDR3 has 14 amino acids. CDR3 nucleotides: TGTGCCAGCAGCTTAGGTGGGATCACAGATACGCAGTATTTT. Protein sequence: CASSLGGITDTQYF.

J is TRBJ2-3 and V is TRBV7-9; 8 bases line up with TRBD1. Germline V gene sequence: CDR1 SEHNR, CDR2 FQNEAQ (reference sequence). With 3 bases clipped from V and 1 base from J, the junction kept 6 bases outside the gene matches. The CDR3 length is 16 residues. CDR3 nucleotides: TGTGCCAGCAGCTTCTTCAGGGGGCTAGGCACAGATACGCAGTATTTT. Translated: CASSFFRGLGTDTQYF.

This chain links TRBV6-5 with TRBJ2-7, with D tentatively TRBD1 (6 bases). Germline V CDR1 and CDR2: MNHEY, SVGAGI. The CDR3 sequence is 15 residues long. Trimming pared 0 bases from V and 0 bases from J, leaving 9 bases between. The CDR3 reads CASSYSYRASYEQYF. The DNA of the CDR3 is TGTGCCAGCAGTTACTCTTACAGGGCCTCCTACGAGCAGTACTTC.

V is TRBV4-2 and J is TRBJ2-1; tentatively, D is TRBD1 or TRBD2 (5 bases each). CDR1 is LGHNA, CDR2 YNFKEQ, per germline. The CDR3 is made up of 17 amino acids. V was clipped by 3 bases and J by 0 bases, with 15 bases between them. Here the CDR3 reads CASSHSPGRTSYNEQFF. The CDR3 coding sequence is TGTGCCAGCAGCCATTCCCCGGGACGGACCTCCTACAATGAGCAGTTCTTC.

This sequence joins TRBV7-9 and TRBJ2-7; D is uncertain. Germline values: CDR1 SEHNR, CDR2 FQNEAQ (reference sequence). This CDR3 is built from 14 residues. Trimming removed 5 bases from V and 1 base from J, with 12 bases in between. The CDR3 loop reads CASSQDGNSYEQYF. The CDR3 nucleotides are TGTGCCAGCAGCCAGGACGGAAATTCCTACGAGCAGTACTTC.

This chain joins TRBV7-6 and TRBJ2-7; D possibly matches TRBD1 or TRBD2 (5 bases each). In germline, CDR1 is SGHVS, CDR2 FNYEAQ. The CDR3 sequence is 16 residues long. Between the trimmed V and J ends, which lost 1 base and 2 bases, there was a span of 15 bases. For the CDR3, the DNA is TGTGCCAGCAGCTTAGGACTGGGGGTGGCCCCCTACGAGCAGTACTTC. This sequence encodes CASSLGLGVAPYEQYF.

The chain has TRBV5-4 and TRBJ1-1; D call uncertain. The CDR3 totals 14 residues. The germline V gene has CDR1 SGHNT and CDR2 YYREEE (reference sequence). Trimming removed 4 bases from V and 1 base from J, with 11 bases in between. The CDR3 loop reads CASSPGLTNTEAFF. DNA of the CDR3: TGTGCCAGCAGCCCCGGACTCACGAACACTGAAGCTTTCTTT. The full variable domain, completed using reference TRBV5-4 and TRBJ1-1, is ETGVTQSPTHLIKTRGQQVTLRCSSQSGHNTVSWYQQALGQGPQFIFQYYREEENGRGNFPPRFSGLQFPNYSSELNVNALELDDSALYLCASSPGLTNTEAFFGQGTRLTVV.